The TCR beta chain under discussion was sequenced for a study of shared clonotypes between healthy human individuals. The study's findings and limits: Naive subsets, compared against memory subsets, generally had larger estimated richness values.

The study ran the assay at deep level. Here immunoSEQ multiplex PCR was the method, and the copy in TCRdb shows in-frame clones only, minus some. The sample records approximately 2,000,000 clones, 92% being singletons. The CDR3 runs 13 residues. Germline CDR1 reads SGHVS; CDR2 reads FNYEAQ. V lost 4 bases, J lost 6 bases, and 11 bases lay in between. Worth noting for this clone: Antigen unknown.

V usage is TRBV7-6 and J usage is TRBJ2-3; no reliable D call. This TCR was sampled from a young man in good health. Some clones in this sample may be carry-over from other donors' samples. The sample comprised naive CD4+ T cells from PBMCs. Subset denoted: CD45RA+ positively selected. The CDR3 region has the DNA TGTGCCAGCAGCTCCCCCAGACGGGATACGCAGTATTTT. This codes for CASSSPRRDTQYF.